This passage covers 28 T cell receptor beta chains from one sample sequenced in a study of blood T cell repertoires in COVID-19. Produced via immunoSEQ multiplex PCR; TCRdb's table is partial and in-frame only. The data hold a few hundred thousand clones, with roughly nine tenths observed a single time. Sequenced input: PBMCs or T cells enriched from blood (not recorded which). These receptors came from a human donor in a cohort exposed to, infected with or recovered from COVID-19 (not recorded which). The donor label of this sample is uncertain.

The chain combines TRBV18 with TRBJ1-1; D unclear. Germline V gives CDR1 KGHSH, CDR2 LQKENI. V lost 5 bases to trimming and J lost 4 bases, with 8 bases between them. The CDR3 is made up of 12 amino acids. The CDR3 here is CASSITGTEAFF. CDR3 sequence (DNA): TGTGCCAGCTCAATCACGGGCACTGAAGCTTTCTTT.

V and J are TRBV30 and TRBJ1-3; 7 bases are a match to TRBD1. The V gene's germline CDR1 is GTSNPN and CDR2 SVGIG (reference sequence). The CDR3 sequence is 14 residues long. J lost 5 bases, V lost 3 bases, and 7 bases had no gene match. The CDR3, as DNA: TGTGCCTGGAGCCGCTCGACAGGGCGAAACACCATATATTTT. Protein product: CAWSRSTGRNTIYF.

The J gene is TRBJ1-1, the V gene TRBV5-1; 7 bases align to TRBD1. Germline CDR1 reads SGHRS; CDR2 reads YFSETQ. This CDR3 region has 15 residues. Germline trimming cut 0 bases from V and 3 bases from J; bases unmatched to any gene: 5. The CDR3 coding sequence is TGCGCCAGCAGCTTGGGGACAGGAGTTTACACTGAAGCTTTCTTT. Its translation: CASSLGTGVYTEAFF.

This chain connects TRBV6-2 or TRBV6-3 to TRBJ1-3, with D tentatively TRBD1 (5 bases). Germline lookup yields CDR1 MNHEY and CDR2 SVGEGT. CDR3 length: 16 residues. V gave up 2 bases and J gave up 0 bases, with 11 bases separating them. CDR3 in DNA: TGTGCCAGCAGTTACGGCGAAGGGGCCTCTGGAAACACCATATATTTT. Amino acids: CASSYGEGASGNTIYF.

The rearrangement uses TRBV25-1 and TRBJ1-1; the D gene is possibly TRBD1 (5 bases). Trimming pared 6 bases from V and 6 bases from J, leaving 20 bases between. Germline V CDR1 and CDR2: MGHDK, SYGVNS. CDR3 size: 15 residues. The CDR3 DNA follows: TGTGCCAGCAGCGCTCAAGGGGTGGGAAACGCTGAAGCTTTCTTT. Protein product: CASSAQGVGNAEAFF.

The gene calls are TRBV3-1 (or the pseudogene TRBV3-2) and TRBJ2-5, with a weak D call TRBD1 (5 bases). The ends were cut back, 1 base at V and 1 base at J, with 7 bases in the middle. This CDR3 comprises 14 residues. The germline gives CDR1 LGHDT, CDR2 YNNKEL (reference sequence). CDR3 loop: CASSQAGAQETQYF. DNA of the CDR3: TGTGCCAGCAGCCAAGCTGGGGCCCAAGAGACCCAGTACTTC.

As concerns this clone: The same CDR3 also results from other DNA sequences found in this sample. The gene calls are TRBV9 and TRBJ1-2; TRBD1 aligns across 8 bases. Germline CDR1 is SGDLS and CDR2 is YYNGEE. Trimming cost V 3 bases and J 2 bases; bases outside gene matches: 6. The CDR3 sequence is 15 residues long. CDR3 DNA: TGTGCCAGCAGCGCCGGGACAGGAGGAAACTATGGCTACACCTTC. Translating it yields CASSAGTGGNYGYTF.

The J gene is TRBJ2-5, the V gene TRBV18; 7 bases are a match to TRBD2. Losses at the gene ends were 1 base for V and 2 bases for J; bases not matched to a gene: 10. Germline CDR1 reads KGHSH; CDR2 reads LQKENI. The CDR3 has 17 residues. CDR3 coding DNA: TGTGCCAGCTCACCACGGGGCTGGCGGGGAGGGCAAGAGACCCAGTACTTC. The encoded protein is CASSPRGWRGGQETQYF. Drawing the rest from reference TRBV18 and TRBJ2-5, the complete variable domain is NAGVMQNPRHLVRRRGQEARLRCSPMKGHSHVYWYRQLPEEGLKFMVYLQKENIIDESGMPKERFSAEFPKEGPSILRIQQVVRGDSAAYFCASSPRGWRGGQETQYFGPGTRLLVL.

This chain links TRBV4-2 with TRBJ1-2, with D perhaps matching TRBD1 (6 bases). V lost 4 bases and J 1 base, leaving 22 bases between the germline ends. This CDR3 has 18 residues. CDR1 and CDR2 from the germline V gene are LGHNA and YNFKEQ. The CDR3, as DNA: TGTGCCAGCAGCCCCAGGGCTAGCCGGGACATTCATAACTATGGCTACACCTTC. This translates into CASSPRASRDIHNYGYTF.

The chain employs TRBV6-5 and TRBJ1-2, with 7 bases aligning to TRBD1. Germline trimming cut 7 bases from V and 2 bases from J; bases unmatched to any gene: 4. CDR3 length equals 13 residues. Germline values: CDR1 MNHEY, CDR2 SVGAGI. The CDR3 protein is CASTPTGNYGYTF. Written as DNA, the CDR3 is TGTGCCAGCACCCCGACAGGGAACTATGGCTACACCTTC.

This clone came up once. The CDR3 DNA reads as TGTGCCAGCAGATCCTCCCCGGTCTATGGCTACACCTTC. Its translation is CASRSSPVYGYTF. The J gene is TRBJ1-2, the V gene TRBV2; D ambiguous. Trimming took 6 bases from V and 4 from J, leaving 12 bases between them. CDR3 size: 13 residues. The germline V gene has CDR1 SNHLY and CDR2 FYNNEI.

J is TRBJ1-5 and V is TRBV19; 7 bases agree with TRBD1. The CDR3 consists of 14 residues. The junction had 9 bases not matched to a gene; V was cut back by 6 bases and J by 7 bases. Germline loops: CDR1 LNHDA, CDR2 SQIVND (reference sequence). DNA for the CDR3: TGTGCCAGTAGGGACACAGGGGAGCGCCAGCCCCAGCATTTT. Encoded protein: CASRDTGERQPQHF.

The V call is TRBV18, the J call TRBJ2-1; perhaps TRBD2 as D (6 bases). Deletions cut 3 bases from V and 1 base from J, with 16 bases between. The CDR3 covers 17 residues. Germline CDR1 is KGHSH and CDR2 is LQKENI. The CDR3 sequence is CASSPGLAPLSYNEQFF. For the CDR3, the DNA is TGTGCCAGCTCACCGGGCCTAGCGCCTTTATCCTACAATGAGCAGTTCTTC.

This chain links TRBV6-2 or TRBV6-3 with TRBJ1-4; unclear D gene. Germline V gene lookup returns CDR1 MNHEY and CDR2 SVGEGT. The CDR3 loop spans 14 amino acids. V shed 2 bases and J shed 4 bases, with 8 bases lying between them. The CDR3 region has the DNA TGTGCCAGCAGTTACGGGAGATATAATGAAAAACTGTTTTTT. It encodes CASSYGRYNEKLFF.

The chain joins TRBV9 to TRBJ1-1, with 9 nucleotides matching TRBD1. Germline V gene lookup returns CDR1 SGDLS and CDR2 YYNGEE. J was trimmed by 3 bases and V by 3 bases; bases with no gene match: 6. This CDR3 comprises 15 residues. The DNA for the CDR3 is TGTGCCAGCAGCGCCACAGGGGGCTTTGACACTGAAGCTTTCTTT. It codes for CASSATGGFDTEAFF.

This sequence joins TRBV6-5 and TRBJ2-5; 8 nucleotides line up with TRBD1. V gave up 6 bases and J gave up 5 bases; unmatched junction bases: 8. Per germline, CDR1 MNHEY and CDR2 SVGAGI. The CDR3 consists of 14 residues. The CDR3 bases are TGTGCCAGCAGAATAACAGGGGGTACGGAGACCCAGTACTTC. Its protein is CASRITGGTETQYF.

The gene calls are TRBV19 and TRBJ1-5; no definite D call. CDR1 is LNHDA and CDR2 is SQIVND in the germline V gene (reference sequence). V gave up 1 base and J gave up 5 bases, with 6 bases separating them. The CDR3 totals 13 residues. The CDR3 coding sequence is TGTGCCAGTAGTATAGCACTGGATCAGCCCCAGCATTTT. This sequence encodes CASSIALDQPQHF.

The V gene is TRBV5-1, the J gene TRBJ2-1; TRBD2 matches 8 bases. Germline values: CDR1 SGHRS, CDR2 YFSETQ. V dropped 2 bases and J dropped 0; count of bases not matched to a gene: 4. This CDR3 contains 16 residues. The CDR3 loop reads CASSFRRGASYNEQFF. CDR3 coding DNA: TGCGCCAGCAGCTTCCGGCGGGGGGCCTCCTACAATGAGCAGTTCTTC.

V is TRBV7-8 and J is TRBJ2-1; TRBD2 is a possible D gene (6 bases). Trimming cost V 4 bases and J 9 bases, with 10 bases left between them. CDR3 length: 12 residues. Germline lookup yields CDR1 SGHVS and CDR2 FQNEAQ. The DNA of the CDR3 is TGTGCCAGCAGCTCGGGGGAAGGTGAGCAGTTCTTC. Residues: CASSSGEGEQFF.

The rearrangement links TRBV7-3 to TRBJ2-1, with 15 bases fitting TRBD2. This CDR3 has 16 amino acids. Germline trimming cut 3 bases from V and 7 bases from J; bases unmatched to any gene: 4. In germline, CDR1 is SGHTA, CDR2 FQGTGA. The CDR3 DNA sequence: TGTGCCAGCAGCTTCGGACTAGCGGGGGGGCGTAATGAGCAGTTCTTC. Amino acid sequence: CASSFGLAGGRNEQFF.

The V and J genes are TRBV12-2 and TRBJ2-7; the DNA was not compared with TRBD1, the D call given in the table. TRBV12-2 is designated a pseudogene. CDR3 length: 14 amino acids. CDR3 nucleotide sequence: TGTGCAAGTCGCCCCGGACAGGGGGCCAACGAGCAGTACTTC. Residues: CASRPGQGANEQYF.

A note on this clone: The conserved phenylalanine or tryptophan normally closing the CDR3 is absent here, so this likely arose from a read error. Because the CDR3's place on the DNA is in doubt, the DNA is left out and the CDR3 is given as listed by TCRdb. This chain connects TRBV19 to TRBJ1-2; TRBD1 is the table's D call and was not checked against the DNA. Germline CDR1 and CDR2: LNHDA and SQIVND (reference sequence). The CDR3 spans 9 residues, counting both ends. Here the CDR3 reads CASTRRPRL.

The chain carries TRBV19 and TRBJ1-1; D is unresolved. Per germline, CDR1 LNHDA and CDR2 SQIVND (reference sequence). The CDR3 totals 13 residues. Trimming removed 5 bases from V and 1 base from J, with 8 bases in between. The CDR3: CASSDYSNTEAFF. The CDR3 DNA sequence: TGTGCCAGTAGTGATTACTCGAACACTGAAGCTTTCTTT.

This clone has a single count. The chain couples TRBV30 to TRBJ2-4; perhaps TRBD1 as D (5 bases). The CDR3 spans 16 residues. The germline V and J ends were trimmed by 2 bases and 0 bases, with 14 bases remaining between them. Germline lookup yields CDR1 GTSNPN and CDR2 SVGIG (reference sequence). The DNA of the CDR3 is TGTGCCTGGAGTTTACAGGCCATCCTAGCCAAAAACATTCAGTACTTC. Residues: CAWSLQAILAKNIQYF.

The CDR3 nucleotides are TGTGCCAGCAGCCCCGAGGGGGATCCGGGTCAGCCCCAGCATTTT. It specifies CASSPEGDPGQPQHF. This chain links TRBV9 with TRBJ1-5; D may be TRBD1 (6 bases). V lost 4 bases and J 6 bases, leaving 17 bases between the germline ends. CDR3 length equals 15 residues. CDR1 and CDR2 (germline): SGDLS, YYNGEE.

This clone appeared a few times. The rearrangement links TRBV2 to TRBJ2-7; TRBD2 agrees at 13 bases. V lost 7 bases and J lost 5; bases outside the gene matches: 5. CDR1 and CDR2 from the germline V gene are SNHLY and FYNNEI. CDR3 size: 14 residues. This CDR3 reads CASKKGLAGNEQYF. The CDR3 DNA follows: TGTGCCAGCAAGAAGGGACTAGCGGGGAACGAGCAGTACTTC.

This chain links TRBV7-2 with TRBJ1-2, with TRBD1 matching 9 bases. In germline, CDR1 is SGHTA, CDR2 FQGNSA. CDR3 length equals 14 residues. The V and J ends lost 5 bases and 7 bases, in that order; junction bases with no gene match: 8. CDR3 coding DNA: TGTGCCAGCAGCCCCGGACAGGGGTTCGGTGGCTACACCTTC. Translated: CASSPGQGFGGYTF.

This clone came up a few times. This chain links TRBV7-6 with TRBJ2-5, with D maybe TRBD2 (6 bases). Germline loops: CDR1 SGHVS, CDR2 FNYEAQ. CDR3 length equals 15 residues. With 5 bases removed from V and 1 base from J, the gap between germline ends came to 14 bases. The DNA of the CDR3 is TGTGCCAGCAGCCGAAGCCCGGGAGCCCAAGAGACCCAGTACTTC. Protein: CASSRSPGAQETQYF.